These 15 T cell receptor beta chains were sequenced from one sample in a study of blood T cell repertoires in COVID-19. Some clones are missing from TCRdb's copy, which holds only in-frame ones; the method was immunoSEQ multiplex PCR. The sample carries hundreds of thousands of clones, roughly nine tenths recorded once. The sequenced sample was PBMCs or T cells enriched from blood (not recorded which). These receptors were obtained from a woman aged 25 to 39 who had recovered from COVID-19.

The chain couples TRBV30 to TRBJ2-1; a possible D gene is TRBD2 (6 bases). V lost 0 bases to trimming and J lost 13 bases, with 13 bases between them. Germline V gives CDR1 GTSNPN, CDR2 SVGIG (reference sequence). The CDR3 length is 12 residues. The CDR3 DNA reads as TGTGCCTGGAGTGTACCCGGGGGAGGACAGTTCTTC. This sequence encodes CAWSVPGGGQFF.

The CDR3 DNA sequence: TGTGCCAGCAGCCCGCTACAGGGGGCGCTTCGCGAGCAGTACTTC. Encoded protein: CASSPLQGALREQYF. This chain uses TRBV7-6 with TRBJ2-7, with 9 bases matching TRBD1. The CDR3 is 15 amino acids. V dropped 5 bases and J dropped 6; count of bases not matched to a gene: 11. CDR1 and CDR2 from the germline V gene are SGHVS and FNYEAQ.

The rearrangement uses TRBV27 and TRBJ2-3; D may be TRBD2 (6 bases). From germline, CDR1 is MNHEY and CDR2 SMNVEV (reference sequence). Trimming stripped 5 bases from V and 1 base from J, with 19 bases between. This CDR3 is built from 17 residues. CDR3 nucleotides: TGTGCCAGCAGTCAACCCAACCTGAGACTAGGCACAGATACGCAGTATTTT. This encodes CASSQPNLRLGTDTQYF.

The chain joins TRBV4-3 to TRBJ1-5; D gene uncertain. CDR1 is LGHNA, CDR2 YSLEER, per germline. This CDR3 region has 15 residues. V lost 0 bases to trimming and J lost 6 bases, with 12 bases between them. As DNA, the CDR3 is TGCGCCAGCAGCCAAGATCTAAGGCAGCGTCAGCCCCAGCATTTT. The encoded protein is CASSQDLRQRQPQHF.

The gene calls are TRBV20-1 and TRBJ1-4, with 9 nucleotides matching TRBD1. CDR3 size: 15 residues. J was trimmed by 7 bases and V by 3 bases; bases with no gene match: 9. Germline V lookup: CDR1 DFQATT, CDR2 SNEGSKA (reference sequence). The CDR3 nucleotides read TGCAGTGCTAGTGTGGGACAGGGCGGGTTTGAAAAACTGTTTTTT. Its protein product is CSASVGQGGFEKLFF.

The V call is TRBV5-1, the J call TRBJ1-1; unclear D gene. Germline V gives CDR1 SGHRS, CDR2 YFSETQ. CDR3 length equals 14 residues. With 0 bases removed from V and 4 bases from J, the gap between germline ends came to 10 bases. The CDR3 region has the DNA TGCGCCAGCAGCTTGGGGGAGGAAGGCACTGAAGCTTTCTTT. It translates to CASSLGEEGTEAFF.

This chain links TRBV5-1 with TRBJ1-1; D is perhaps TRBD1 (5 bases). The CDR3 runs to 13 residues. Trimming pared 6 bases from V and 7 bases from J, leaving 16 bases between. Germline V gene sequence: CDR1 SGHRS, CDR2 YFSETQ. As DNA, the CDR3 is TGCGCCAGCACCCACCGGGGGAAGGATGAAGCTTTCTTT. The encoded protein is CASTHRGKDEAFF.

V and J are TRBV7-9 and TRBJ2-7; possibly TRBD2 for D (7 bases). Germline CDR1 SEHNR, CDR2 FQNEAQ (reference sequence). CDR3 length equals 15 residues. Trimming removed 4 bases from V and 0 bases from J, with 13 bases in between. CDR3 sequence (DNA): TGTGCCAGCAGCTCCCCTAGGGGGGGCTCCTACGAGCAGTACTTC. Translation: CASSSPRGGSYEQYF.

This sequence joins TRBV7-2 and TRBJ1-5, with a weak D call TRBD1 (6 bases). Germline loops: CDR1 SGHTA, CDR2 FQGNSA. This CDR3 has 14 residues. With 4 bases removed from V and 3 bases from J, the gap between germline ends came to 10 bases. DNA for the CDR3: TGTGCCAGCAGCTCTACAGGGTACAATCAGCCCCAGCATTTT. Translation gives CASSSTGYNQPQHF.

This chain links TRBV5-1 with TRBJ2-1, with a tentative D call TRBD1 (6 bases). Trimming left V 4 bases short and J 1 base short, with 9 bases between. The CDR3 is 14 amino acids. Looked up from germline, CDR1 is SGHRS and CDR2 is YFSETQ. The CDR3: CASSPDRSYNEQFF. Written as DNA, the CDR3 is TGCGCCAGCAGCCCAGACAGGTCCTACAATGAGCAGTTCTTC.

CDR3 sequence: CASSVLQVSDTEAFF. DNA of the CDR3: TGTGCCAGCTCAGTCCTTCAGGTTTCGGACACTGAAGCTTTCTTT. The V and J genes are TRBV18 and TRBJ1-1; D unresolved. CDR3 size: 15 residues. In germline, CDR1 is KGHSH, CDR2 LQKENI. Trimming shortened V by 5 bases and J by 3 bases, and 16 bases separated the two germline ends.

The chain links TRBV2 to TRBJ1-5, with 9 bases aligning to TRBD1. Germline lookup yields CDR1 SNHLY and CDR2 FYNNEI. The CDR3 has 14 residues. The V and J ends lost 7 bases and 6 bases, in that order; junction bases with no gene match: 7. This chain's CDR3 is CASNLQGALQPQHF. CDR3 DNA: TGTGCCAGCAACCTACAGGGGGCTCTTCAGCCCCAGCATTTT.

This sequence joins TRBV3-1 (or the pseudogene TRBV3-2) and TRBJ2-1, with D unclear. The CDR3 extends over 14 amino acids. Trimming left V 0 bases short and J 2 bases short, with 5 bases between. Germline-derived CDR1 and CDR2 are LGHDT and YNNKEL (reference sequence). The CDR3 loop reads CASSQDRPYNEQFF. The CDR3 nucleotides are TGTGCCAGCAGCCAAGACAGGCCCTACAATGAGCAGTTCTTC.

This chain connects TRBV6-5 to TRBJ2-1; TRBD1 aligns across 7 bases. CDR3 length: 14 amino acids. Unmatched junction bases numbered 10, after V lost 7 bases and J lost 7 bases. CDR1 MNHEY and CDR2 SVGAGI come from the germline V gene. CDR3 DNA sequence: TGTGCCAGCATTTTCTGGGACAGTTTAAATGAGCAGTTCTTC. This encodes CASIFWDSLNEQFF.

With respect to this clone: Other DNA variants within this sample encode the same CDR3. The CDR3 nucleotides read TGTGCCAGCAGCTACCCCGGACAGGGAGAGCAGTACTTC. Encoded protein: CASSYPGQGEQYF. The J gene is TRBJ2-7, the V gene TRBV6-5; TRBD1 agrees at 8 bases. Trimming removed 6 bases from V and 7 bases from J; junction bases left unmatched: 8. The length of the CDR3 is 13 residues. CDR1 is MNHEY, CDR2 SVGAGI, per germline.